The next 7 T cell receptor beta chains were all read from a single sample in a study of cytomegalovirus exposure and HLA in healthy donors. The PCR was carried out with 60 Vbeta primers and 13 Jbeta primers. Produced via immunoSEQ multiplex PCR; TCRdb's table is partial and in-frame only. This sample carries 99,000 or so clones, under 85% of them seen once, and the ten largest clones take more than 3%. The sequenced material came from PBMCs. These receptors were taken from a female donor in good health and CMV-seropositive.

The CDR3 DNA reads as TGTGCCTATTGGACTGATACGCAGTATTTT. It specifies CAYWTDTQYF. The chain employs TRBV30 and TRBJ2-3; maybe TRBD2 (5 bases). Trimming left V 7 bases short and J 6 bases short, with 8 bases between. From germline, CDR1 is GTSNPN and CDR2 SVGIG (reference sequence). The CDR3 totals 10 residues.

In this sample, this clone turned up a few times. J is TRBJ2-1 and V is TRBV18; tentatively, D is TRBD1 (5 bases). The CDR3 totals 16 residues. Germline loops: CDR1 KGHSH, CDR2 LQKENI. Trimming left V 0 bases short and J 8 bases short, with 17 bases between. CDR3 residues: CASSPPDIVGLDEQFF. The CDR3 DNA sequence: TGTGCCAGCTCACCACCGGACATCGTAGGTTTGGATGAGCAGTTCTTC.

The rearrangement uses TRBV4-1 and TRBJ1-2; a possible D gene is TRBD1 (6 bases). CDR1 MGHRA and CDR2 YSYEKL come from the germline V gene. CDR3 length: 13 amino acids. Deletions cut 2 bases from V and 8 bases from J, with 12 bases between. The CDR3 is CASSQTGTRGYTF. CDR3 nucleotides: TGCGCCAGCAGCCAAACAGGGACGAGAGGCTACACCTTC.

J is TRBJ2-7 and V is TRBV5-1; 10 bases are a match to TRBD1. With V trimmed by 4 bases and J by 1 base, 5 bases remained unmatched. The CDR3 covers 15 residues. Per germline, CDR1 SGHRS and CDR2 YFSETQ. CDR3 DNA sequence: TGCGCCAGCAGCCCCCGGGACAGGGGTTCCTACGAGCAGTACTTC. Amino acids: CASSPRDRGSYEQYF.

The genes are TRBV30 and TRBJ2-7, with 13 bases matching TRBD2. The V segment lost 3 bases and the J segment 5 bases; nucleotides outside the gene matches: 7. This CDR3 has 15 residues. Per germline, CDR1 GTSNPN and CDR2 SVGIG (reference sequence). CDR3 DNA: TGTGCCTGGAGGTTCTTCGGACTAGCGGGAGACGAGCAGTACTTC. Protein product: CAWRFFGLAGDEQYF.

V and J are TRBV18 and TRBJ1-5; 7 bases line up with TRBD1. The junction had 12 bases not matched to a gene; V was cut back by 3 bases and J by 1 base. Germline CDR1 is KGHSH and CDR2 is LQKENI. There are 18 residues in the CDR3. In nucleotides, the CDR3 is TGTGCCAGCTCACCTACTCCGATCGGACAGGCAAGCAATCAGCCCCAGCATTTT. The encoded protein is CASSPTPIGQASNQPQHF.

This clone was observed a handful of times. The chain recombines TRBV7-9 with TRBJ2-7, with 9 bases matching TRBD1. V was clipped by 6 bases and J by 2 bases; unmatched bases: 5. Germline V CDR1 and CDR2: SEHNR, FQNEAQ (reference sequence). There are 14 residues in the CDR3. The CDR3 is CASSPGTGPYEQYF. The CDR3 bases are TGTGCCAGCAGTCCCGGGACAGGGCCCTACGAGCAGTACTTC.